Listed here is a single T cell receptor (beta chain). This entry comes from a study of blood T cell repertoires in COVID-19. V lost 5 bases to trimming and J lost 4 bases; unmatched junction nucleotides: 6. CDR1 and CDR2 from the germline V gene are LNHDA and SQIVND (reference sequence). The CDR3 covers 16 residues. The data were produced by immunoSEQ multiplex PCR, yet TCRdb's version contains in-frame clones alone and is incomplete. This sample has 150,000 to 200,000 clones, with roughly 90% found just once. This sequence was found in a man between 60 and 70 years old with active or convalescent COVID-19. The chain combines TRBV19 with TRBJ2-2; TRBD1 aligns across 11 bases. Material: peripheral blood. The DNA of the CDR3 is TGTGCCAGTAGTCATCCGGGACAGGGGGGCACCGGGGAGCTGTTTTTT. This translates into CASSHPGQGGTGELFF.